The 22 T cell receptor beta chains below were found in one sample sequenced in a study of T cells in women clearing cervical HPV infection. The method was immunoSEQ multiplex PCR; TCRdb's version includes in-frame clones alone and lacks a portion of them. This listing includes nearly 20,000 clones. The sample was blood buffy coat. The source is a woman aged 18-70 years with a cervical HPV16 infection that either progressed to CIN3+ or cleared (not recorded which).

Notes on this clone: Read sequence stops 3 residues before the CDR3 end, and the germline J gene provides the missing end. The chain combines TRBV5-1 with TRBJ1-1; the D gene is possibly TRBD1 (5 bases). Germline V gene lookup returns CDR1 SGHRS and CDR2 YFSETQ. CDR3 length: 16 amino acids. V was cut by 0 bases and J by 3 bases, with 15 bases left in between. CDR3 residues: CASSLASGAQDTEAFF. CDR3 bases read: TGCGCCAGCAGCTTGGCCAGTGGGGCCCAGGACACTGAA.

In the case of this clone: The CDR3 goes on 3 residues after the read ends, and that part is filled in from the germline J gene. The chain links TRBV9 to TRBJ2-5; 10 nucleotides align to TRBD2. The CDR3 length is 16 residues. Germline V gives CDR1 SGDLS, CDR2 YYNGEE. V lost 4 bases, J lost 3 bases, and 9 bases stayed unmatched. The CDR3 is CASSPRLAGVKETQYF. The covered CDR3 bases are TGTGCCAGCAGCCCACGACTAGCGGGTGTAAAAGAGACC.

As to this clone: The read is 3 residues too short to cover the CDR3 end, so that end is filled in from the germline J gene. This chain uses TRBV12-3 or TRBV12-4 with TRBJ1-2; no clear D gene. The CDR3 is 12 residues long. The CDR3 loop is CASSLGFGGYTF. The covered CDR3 bases are TGTGCCAGCAGTTTAGGTTTTGGCGGC.

Notes on this clone: The read halts 3 residues ahead of the CDR3 end, with the missing end drawn from the germline J gene. The V and J genes are TRBV6-4 and TRBJ1-2; perhaps TRBD1 as D (5 bases). With 4 bases removed from V and 4 bases from J, the gap between germline ends came to 13 bases. The CDR3 totals 14 residues. In germline, CDR1 is MRHNA, CDR2 SNTAGT. The CDR3 bases that were read are TGTGCCAGCAGTGCCCAGGGCGGTGCCTATGGC. Amino acid sequence: CASSAQGGAYG. The full CDR3 sequence reads CASSAQGGAYGYTF.

Incomplete CDR3 DNA: TGTGCCAGCAGTGAGGCGGGGGTCAACTATGGC. Its protein is CASSEAGVNYG. The full CDR3 reads CASSEAGVNYGYTF. The chain has TRBV2 and TRBJ1-2; possibly TRBD1 for D (5 bases). Read coverage stops 3 residues before the CDR3 terminus; the germline J gene supplies the remainder. The V gene's germline CDR1 is SNHLY and CDR2 FYNNEI. V was cut by 3 bases and J by 2 bases, with 10 bases left in between. The CDR3 is 14 residues long.

In the case of this clone: Read sequence stops 3 residues before the CDR3 end, and the germline J gene provides the missing end. This chain joins TRBV5-6 and TRBJ2-1; no clear D gene. The V end lost 1 base, the J end lost 2 bases, and 7 bases lay between the germline ends. This CDR3 has 14 amino acids. Germline CDR1 and CDR2: SGHDT and YYEEEE. The CDR3 DNA, read in part, is TGTGCCAGCAGCTTGCGCGTTACCTACAATGAG. Residues: CASSLRVTYNE. The whole CDR3 protein reads CASSLRVTYNEQFF.

A note on this clone: The CDR3 end is not reached by the read, which stops 3 residues before it; the germline J gene fills it in. This chain links TRBV6-1 with TRBJ2-7; no reliable D call. Trimming left V 1 base short and J 3 bases short, with 10 bases between. Looked up from germline, CDR1 is MNHNS and CDR2 is SASEGT. The CDR3 spans 14 residues. CDR3 in amino acids: CASSEGSVGYEQYF. The DNA read from the CDR3 is TGTGCCAGCAGTGAAGGGTCCGTCGGCTACGAG.

Concerning this clone itself: The read halts 3 residues ahead of the CDR3 end, with the missing end drawn from the germline J gene. This chain links TRBV20-1 with TRBJ2-5, with 11 nucleotides matching TRBD1. This CDR3 is 17 amino acids long. Per the germline V gene, CDR1 is DFQATT and CDR2 is SNEGSKA (reference sequence). The V and J ends lost 2 bases and 1 base, in that order; junction bases with no gene match: 9. CDR3 DNA, as far as it was read: TGCAGTGCTAGACAAAACCGGGGGACAGGGGGCCAAGAGACC. Translated: CSARQNRGTGGQET. The entire CDR3 protein is CSARQNRGTGGQETQYF.

The CDR3 protein is CASSINFAGTGELFF. The sequenced part of the CDR3 DNA is TGTGCCAGTAGTATTAATTTCGCGGGCACCGGGGAG. The rearrangement uses TRBV19 and TRBJ2-2; D might be TRBD2 (5 bases). The CDR3 end falls 3 residues outside the read, so it is completed with the germline J gene. Trimming took 3 bases from V and 4 from J, leaving 12 bases between them. The germline V gene has CDR1 LNHDA and CDR2 SQIVND (reference sequence). This CDR3 has 15 amino acids. The complete variable domain, with remaining parts taken from reference TRBV19 and TRBJ2-2, reads DGGITQSPKYLFRKEGQNVTLSCEQNLNHDAMYWYRQDPGQGLRLIYYSQIVNDFQKGDIAEGYSVSREKKESFPLTVTSAQKNPTAFYLCASSINFAGTGELFFGEGSRLTVL.

CDR3 DNA (partial): TGCGCCAGCAGTGACCCAGCGGGGTTCGGCAAAAACATT. This codes for CASSDPAGFGKNI. The complete CDR3 sequence is CASSDPAGFGKNIQYF. The chain employs TRBV10-2 and TRBJ2-4; 7 bases map to TRBD2. The read finishes 3 residues shy of the CDR3 end, and the germline J gene is used to complete it. V gave up 3 bases and J gave up 3 bases; unmatched junction bases: 8. Looked up from germline, CDR1 is WSHSY and CDR2 is SAAADI. The CDR3 has 16 amino acids.

About this clone: The read falls 3 residues short of the CDR3 end, and the missing part is taken from the germline J gene. This chain uses TRBV20-1 with TRBJ2-3, with D tentatively TRBD2 (5 bases). Trimming took off 3 bases at V and 0 bases at J, with 25 bases between the two ends. CDR1 and CDR2 (germline): DFQATT, SNEGSKA (reference sequence). The CDR3 spans 19 residues. The sequenced CDR3 bases are TGCAGTGCTAGTACGGTGGTCCTAGCACTGCCAGATAGCACAGATACG. Encoded protein: CSASTVVLALPDSTDT. The whole CDR3 region reads CSASTVVLALPDSTDTQYF.

Points on this clone: The read ends 3 residues before the CDR3 terminus; that terminus is restored from the germline J gene. The chain joins TRBV28 to TRBJ1-2; 7 bases match TRBD1. Germline V gene sequence: CDR1 MDHEN, CDR2 SYDVKM. Trimming removed 11 bases from V and 2 bases from J; junction bases left unmatched: 8. The CDR3 has 13 amino acids. CDR3 amino acids: CALGRGQNYGYTF. CDR3 bases read: TGTGCCCTCGGTCGGGGACAGAACTATGGC.

In the case of this clone: Sequencing ends 3 residues short of the CDR3 end; the germline J gene provides the rest. The chain is built from TRBV19 and TRBJ1-1, with D tentatively TRBD1 (5 bases). This CDR3 spans 13 amino acids. Deletions cut 3 bases from V and 3 bases from J, with 8 bases between. Per the germline V gene, CDR1 is LNHDA and CDR2 is SQIVND (reference sequence). The CDR3 region is CASSMGGDTEAFF. The sequenced CDR3 bases are TGTGCCAGTAGTATGGGGGGGGACACTGAA.

Regarding this clone: The read comes to an end 3 residues before the CDR3 does, leaving the germline J gene to fill in the end. The V and J genes are TRBV2 and TRBJ2-3, with D possibly matching TRBD2 (6 bases). The germline V gene encodes CDR1 SNHLY and CDR2 FYNNEI. The V end lost 6 bases, the J end lost 3 bases, and 13 bases lay between the germline ends. The CDR3 sequence is 14 residues long. CDR3 DNA, as far as it was read: TGTGCCAGCAGCCCTAACGGGGGAACAGATACG. This codes for CASSPNGGTDT. The complete CDR3 reads CASSPNGGTDTQYF.

A word on this clone: The read finishes 3 residues shy of the CDR3 end, and the germline J gene is used to complete it. The chain uses TRBV9 and TRBJ2-3, with 7 bases lining up with TRBD2. The CDR3 extends over 15 amino acids. Germline V CDR1 and CDR2: SGDLS, YYNGEE. V dropped 4 bases and J dropped 0; count of bases not matched to a gene: 5. The part of the CDR3 DNA that was read is TGTGCCAGCAGCCCGGGGGGAGCTAGCACAGATACG. It is translated as CASSPGGASTDT. The complete CDR3 sequence is CASSPGGASTDTQYF.

CDR3 DNA, as far as it was read: TGTGCCTGGAGCCTACCGGACAGGGCTCTCTACGAG. Residues: CAWSLPDRALYE. In full, the CDR3 reads CAWSLPDRALYEQYF. The chain is built from TRBV30 and TRBJ2-7; 8 nucleotides line up with TRBD1. The read terminates 3 residues before the CDR3 end, so the remaining end is supplied by the germline J gene. The CDR3 runs to 15 residues. With 3 bases clipped from V and 3 bases from J, the junction kept 10 bases outside the gene matches. The V gene's germline CDR1 is GTSNPN and CDR2 SVGIG (reference sequence).

In the case of this clone: The CDR3 end falls 3 residues outside the read, so it is completed with the germline J gene. This sequence joins TRBV4-1 and TRBJ2-1; D is possibly TRBD1 (7 bases). Looked up from germline, CDR1 is MGHRA and CDR2 is YSYEKL. V was trimmed by 3 bases and J by 8 bases, leaving 14 bases between them. The CDR3 totals 14 residues. The CDR3 here is CASSHVDRDYEQFF. The sequenced CDR3 bases are TGCGCCAGCAGCCACGTCGACAGGGACTATGAG.

Concerning this clone itself: The read finishes 3 residues shy of the CDR3 end, and the germline J gene is used to complete it. V and J are TRBV20-1 and TRBJ1-5; D remains unclear. This CDR3 contains 16 residues. Germline CDR1 reads DFQATT; CDR2 reads SNEGSKA (reference sequence). Trimming removed 2 bases from V and 0 bases from J, with 14 bases in between. The CDR3 here is CSARLLQVDSNQPQHF. The covered CDR3 bases are TGCAGTGCTAGATTATTGCAGGTGGATAGCAATCAGCCC.

Notes on this clone: The CDR3 extends 3 residues past the end of the read, so its final part is completed from the germline J gene. The chain links TRBV5-6 to TRBJ1-6, with TRBD1 identical over 7 bases. The CDR3 is 14 residues long. CDR1 is SGHDT and CDR2 is YYEEEE in the germline V gene. The V gene end was trimmed by 6 bases and the J gene end by 6 bases; junction bases not matched to a gene: 6. Partial CDR3 DNA: TGTGCCAGCATCGTACAGGGGATTAATTCACCC. Protein product: CASIVQGINSP. The entire CDR3 reads CASIVQGINSPLHF.

A note on this clone: The read terminates 3 residues before the CDR3 end, so the remaining end is supplied by the germline J gene. The J gene is TRBJ1-2, the V gene TRBV5-1, with D possibly being TRBD1 (5 bases). The ends were cut back, 0 bases at V and 3 bases at J, with 9 bases in the middle. CDR1 is SGHRS, CDR2 YFSETQ, per germline. The CDR3 length is 14 residues. The part of the CDR3 DNA that was read is TGCGCCAGCAGCTTGGGGCAGGGCGACTATGGC. It encodes CASSLGQGDYG. The full CDR3 reads CASSLGQGDYGYTF.

As concerns this clone: Coverage ceases 3 residues before the CDR3 finishes, and the germline J gene fills in the end. The genes are TRBV2 and TRBJ1-1; possibly TRBD1 for D (5 bases). The V gene's germline CDR1 is SNHLY and CDR2 FYNNEI. Trimming left V 2 bases short and J 0 bases short, with 10 bases between. This CDR3 has 15 residues. The sequenced part of the CDR3 DNA is TGTGCCAGCAGTGAAAACAAGGGGATGAACACTGAA. Its translation: CASSENKGMNTE. The full CDR3 protein is CASSENKGMNTEAFF.

Turning to this clone: The read halts 3 residues ahead of the CDR3 end, with the missing end drawn from the germline J gene. The chain employs TRBV29-1 and TRBJ2-5; no firm D call. CDR1 and CDR2 (germline): SQVTM, ANQGSEA. The CDR3 length is 12 residues. The V and J ends lost 5 bases and 3 bases respectively, with 10 bases between them. CDR3 in amino acids: CSVRRLEETQYF. Partial CDR3 DNA: TGCAGCGTTCGGCGGCTAGAAGAGACC.